This T cell receptor beta chain was captured by sequencing in a study of blood T cells in healthy people across ages. The use of a sample-barcoded 5' primer and a J-beta primer mix characterized a second PCR of roughly 7 to 11 cycles. Each CDR3 protein is one row after TCRdb ran MiXCR on the 5' RACE reads. The sample has approximately 800,000 distinct CDR3 sequences; 40% to 65% are singletons. CDR3 length equals 14 residues. Germline V gene data show CDR1 as MNHEY and CDR2 as SVGEGT. V lost 4 bases and J lost 7; bases outside the gene matches: 9. Caucasian individuals from Russia who were healthy and aged roughly 6 to 100 acted as donors.

Sample: blood. J is TRBJ1-2 and V is TRBV6-2 or TRBV6-3, with 7 positions matching TRBD1. The receptor comes from a man older than 75 in good health. The CDR3 loop is CASSSPGQALGYTF. The CDR3 region has the DNA TGTGCCAGCAGTTCCCCCGGACAGGCTCTTGGCTACACCTTC.